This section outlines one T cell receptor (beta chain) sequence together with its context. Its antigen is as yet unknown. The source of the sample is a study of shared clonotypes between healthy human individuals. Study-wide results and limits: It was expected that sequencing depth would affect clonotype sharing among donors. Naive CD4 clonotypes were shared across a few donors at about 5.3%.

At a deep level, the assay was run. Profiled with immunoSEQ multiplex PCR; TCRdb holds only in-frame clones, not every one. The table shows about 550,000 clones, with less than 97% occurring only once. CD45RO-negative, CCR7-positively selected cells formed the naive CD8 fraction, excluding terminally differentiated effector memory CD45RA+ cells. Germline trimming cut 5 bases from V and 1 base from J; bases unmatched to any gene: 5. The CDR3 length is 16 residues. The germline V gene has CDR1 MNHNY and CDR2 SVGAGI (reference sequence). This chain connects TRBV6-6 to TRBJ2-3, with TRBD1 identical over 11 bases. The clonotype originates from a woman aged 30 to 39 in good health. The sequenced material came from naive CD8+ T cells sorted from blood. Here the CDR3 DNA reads TGTGCCAGCAGTCGGACAGGGGGCGTAGGCACAGATACGCAGTATTTT. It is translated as CASSRTGGVGTDTQYF.